This T cell receptor beta chain was profiled in a study of T cell changes during pregnancy in multiple sclerosis. Some clones are missing from TCRdb's copy, which holds only in-frame ones; the method was immunoSEQ multiplex PCR. The profile covers some 28,000 clones, with approximately 88% appearing a single time and around 8.6% taken by the ten largest. The V gene lost 4 bases and the J gene lost 3 bases, with 10 bases spanning the gap. The CDR3 runs 14 residues. Germline lookup yields CDR1 MNHEY and CDR2 SMNVEV (reference sequence). This receptor was identified in a female donor with multiple sclerosis, enrolled in a pregnancy study. V and J are TRBV27 and TRBJ1-5; D gene uncertain. The input for sequencing was CD8+ T cells from peripheral blood mononuclear cells, taken before pregnancy. The CDR3 DNA reads TGTGCCAGCAGTTCCCCAGGTTCCAATCAGCCCCAGCATTTT. Its translation: CASSSPGSNQPQHF.